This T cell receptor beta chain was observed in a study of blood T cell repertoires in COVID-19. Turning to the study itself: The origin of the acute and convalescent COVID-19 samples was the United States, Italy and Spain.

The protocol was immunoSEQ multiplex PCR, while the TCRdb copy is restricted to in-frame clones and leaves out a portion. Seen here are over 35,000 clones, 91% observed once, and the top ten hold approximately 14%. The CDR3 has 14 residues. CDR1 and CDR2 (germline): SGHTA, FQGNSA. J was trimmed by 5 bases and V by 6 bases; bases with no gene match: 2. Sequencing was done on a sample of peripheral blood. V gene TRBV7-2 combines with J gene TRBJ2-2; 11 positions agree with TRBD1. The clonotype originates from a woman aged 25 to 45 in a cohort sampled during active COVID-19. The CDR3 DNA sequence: TGTGCCAGCAGGCGGGACAGGGGGACCGGGGAGCTGTTTTTT. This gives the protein CASRRDRGTGELFF.